This T cell receptor (beta chain) was recorded in a study of blood T cell repertoires in COVID-19. Sequenced by immunoSEQ multiplex PCR; TCRdb stores in-frame clones only, minus some. The sample holds under 300,000 clones; approximately 82% are singletons and the top ten take over 4.5%. CDR3 length: 16 residues. CDR1 and CDR2 (germline): SGDLS, YYNGEE. Unmatched junction bases numbered 5, after V lost 0 bases and J lost 2 bases. Specimen: peripheral blood. The clonotype originates from a man aged 55 to 70 who had recovered from COVID-19. The genes are TRBV9 and TRBJ2-3; TRBD1 matches 8 bases. CDR3 nucleotide sequence: TGTGCCAGCAGCGTAGTACAGGGGGGCCCCACAGATACGCAGTATTTT. It translates to CASSVVQGGPTDTQYF.